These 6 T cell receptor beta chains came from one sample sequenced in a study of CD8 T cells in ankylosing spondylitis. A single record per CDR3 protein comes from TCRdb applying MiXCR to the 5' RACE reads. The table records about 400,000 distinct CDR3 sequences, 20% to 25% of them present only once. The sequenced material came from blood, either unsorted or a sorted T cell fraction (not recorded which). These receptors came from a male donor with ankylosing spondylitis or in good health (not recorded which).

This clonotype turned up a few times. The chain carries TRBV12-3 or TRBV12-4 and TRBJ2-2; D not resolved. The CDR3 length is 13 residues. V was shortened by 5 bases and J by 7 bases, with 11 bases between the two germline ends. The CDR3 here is CASSNPESGELFF. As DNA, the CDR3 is TGTGCCAGCAGTAACCCGGAGAGCGGGGAGCTGTTTTTT.

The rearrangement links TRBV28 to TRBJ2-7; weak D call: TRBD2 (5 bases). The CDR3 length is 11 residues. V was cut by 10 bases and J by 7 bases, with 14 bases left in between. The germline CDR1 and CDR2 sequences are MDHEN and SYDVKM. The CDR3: CATDGVGEQYF. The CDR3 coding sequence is TGTGCCACCGACGGGGTTGGAGAGCAGTACTTC. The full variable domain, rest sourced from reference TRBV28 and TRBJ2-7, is DVKVTQSSRYLVKRTGEKVFLECVQDMDHENMFWYRQDPGLGLRLIYFSYDVKMKEKGDIPEGYSVSREKKERFSLILESASTNQTSMYLCATDGVGEQYFGPGTRLTVT.

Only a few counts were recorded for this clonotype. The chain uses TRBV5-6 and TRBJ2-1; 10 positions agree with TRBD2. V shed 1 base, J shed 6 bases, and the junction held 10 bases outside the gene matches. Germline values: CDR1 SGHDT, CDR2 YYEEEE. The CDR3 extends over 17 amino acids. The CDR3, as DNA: TGTGCCAGCAGCTTGCTGTTCGGAGCGGGGGGGCCCAATGAGCAGTTCTTC. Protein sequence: CASSLLFGAGGPNEQFF.

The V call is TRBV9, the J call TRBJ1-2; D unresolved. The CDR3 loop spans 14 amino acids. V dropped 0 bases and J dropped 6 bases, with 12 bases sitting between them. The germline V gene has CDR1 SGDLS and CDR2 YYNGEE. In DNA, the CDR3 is TGTGCCAGCAGCGTAGCTCAGATGGCGGATGGCTACACCTTC. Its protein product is CASSVAQMADGYTF.

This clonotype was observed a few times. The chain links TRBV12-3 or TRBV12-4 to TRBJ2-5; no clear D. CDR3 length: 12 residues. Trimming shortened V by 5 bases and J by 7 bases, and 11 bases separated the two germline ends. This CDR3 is CASSTEYWTQYF. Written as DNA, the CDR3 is TGTGCCAGCAGTACGGAGTATTGGACCCAGTACTTC.

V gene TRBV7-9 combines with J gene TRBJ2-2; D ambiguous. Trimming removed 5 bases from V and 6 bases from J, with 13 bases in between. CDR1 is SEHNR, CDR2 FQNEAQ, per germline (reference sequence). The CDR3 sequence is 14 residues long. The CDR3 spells CASSGPGPAGELFF. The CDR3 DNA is TGTGCCAGCAGCGGCCCGGGTCCGGCCGGGGAGCTGTTTTTT.